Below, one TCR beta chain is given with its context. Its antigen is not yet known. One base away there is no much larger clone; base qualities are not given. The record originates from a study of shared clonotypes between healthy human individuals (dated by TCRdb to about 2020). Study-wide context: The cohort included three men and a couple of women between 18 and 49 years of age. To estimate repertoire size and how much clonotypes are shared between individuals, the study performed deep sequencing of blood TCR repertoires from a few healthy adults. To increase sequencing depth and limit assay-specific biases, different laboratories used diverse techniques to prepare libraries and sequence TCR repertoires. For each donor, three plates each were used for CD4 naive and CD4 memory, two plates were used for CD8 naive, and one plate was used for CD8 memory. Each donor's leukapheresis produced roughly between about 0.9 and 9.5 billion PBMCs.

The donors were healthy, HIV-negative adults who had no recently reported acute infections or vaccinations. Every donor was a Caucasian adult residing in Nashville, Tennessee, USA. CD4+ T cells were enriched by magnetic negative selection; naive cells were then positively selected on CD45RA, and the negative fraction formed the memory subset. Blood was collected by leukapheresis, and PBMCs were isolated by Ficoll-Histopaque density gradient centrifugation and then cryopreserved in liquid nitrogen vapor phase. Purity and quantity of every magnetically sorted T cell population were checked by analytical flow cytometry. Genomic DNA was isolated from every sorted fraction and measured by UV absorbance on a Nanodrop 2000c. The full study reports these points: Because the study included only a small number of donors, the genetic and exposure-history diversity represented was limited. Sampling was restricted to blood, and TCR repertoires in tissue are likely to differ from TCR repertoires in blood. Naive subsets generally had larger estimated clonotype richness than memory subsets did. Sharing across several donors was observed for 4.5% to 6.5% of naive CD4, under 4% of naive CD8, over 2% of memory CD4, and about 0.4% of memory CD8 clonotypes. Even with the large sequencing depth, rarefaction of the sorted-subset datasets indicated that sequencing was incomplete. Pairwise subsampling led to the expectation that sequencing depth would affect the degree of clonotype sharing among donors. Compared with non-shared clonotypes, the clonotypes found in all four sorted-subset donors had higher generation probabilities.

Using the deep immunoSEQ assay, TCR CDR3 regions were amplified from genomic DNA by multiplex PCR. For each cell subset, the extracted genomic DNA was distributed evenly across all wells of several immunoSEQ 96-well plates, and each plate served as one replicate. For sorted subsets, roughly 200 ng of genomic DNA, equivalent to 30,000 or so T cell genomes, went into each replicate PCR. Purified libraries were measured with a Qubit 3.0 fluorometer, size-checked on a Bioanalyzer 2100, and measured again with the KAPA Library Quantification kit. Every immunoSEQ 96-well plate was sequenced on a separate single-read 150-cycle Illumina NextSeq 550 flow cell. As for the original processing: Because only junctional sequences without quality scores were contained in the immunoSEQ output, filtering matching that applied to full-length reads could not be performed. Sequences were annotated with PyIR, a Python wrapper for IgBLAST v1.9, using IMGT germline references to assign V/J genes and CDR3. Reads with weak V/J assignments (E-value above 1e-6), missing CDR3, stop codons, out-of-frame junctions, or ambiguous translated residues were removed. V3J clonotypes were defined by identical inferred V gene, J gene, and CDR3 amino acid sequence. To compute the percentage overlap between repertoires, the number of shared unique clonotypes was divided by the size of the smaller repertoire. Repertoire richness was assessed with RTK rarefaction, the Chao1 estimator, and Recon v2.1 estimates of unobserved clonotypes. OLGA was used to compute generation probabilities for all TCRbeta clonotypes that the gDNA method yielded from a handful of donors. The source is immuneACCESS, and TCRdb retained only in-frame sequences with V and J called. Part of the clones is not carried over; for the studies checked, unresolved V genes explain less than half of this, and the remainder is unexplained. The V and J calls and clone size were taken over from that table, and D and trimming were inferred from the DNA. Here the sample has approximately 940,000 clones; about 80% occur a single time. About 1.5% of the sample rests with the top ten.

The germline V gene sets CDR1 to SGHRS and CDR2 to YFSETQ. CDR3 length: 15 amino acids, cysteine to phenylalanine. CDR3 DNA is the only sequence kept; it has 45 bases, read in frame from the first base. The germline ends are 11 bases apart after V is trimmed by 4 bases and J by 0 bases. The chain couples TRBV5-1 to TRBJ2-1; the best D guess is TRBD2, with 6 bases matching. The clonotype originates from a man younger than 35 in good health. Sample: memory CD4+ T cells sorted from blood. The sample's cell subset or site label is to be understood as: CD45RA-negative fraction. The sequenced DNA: TGCGCCAGCAGCGGGGACTTTAGCTCCTACAATGAGCAGTTCTTC. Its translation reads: CASSGDFSSYNEQFF.